Below are 15 T cell receptor beta chains sequenced from a single sample in a study of neoadjuvant nivolumab and ipilimumab in lung cancer (dated by TCRdb to 2020 to 2022). Receptors were amplified or captured by the immunoSEQ multiplex PCR assay. TCRdb limited this immuneACCESS table to in-frame rearrangements with V and J called. A share of clones is missing; checked studies link under half to unresolved V genes, and the rest is unexplained. For this sample the table gives thousands of clones, of which around three quarters were detected only once. The ten largest make up about 3.4% of the sample. This specimen's time point label, interpreted: at surgical resection after neoadjuvant nivolumab +/- ipilimumab. This material consisted of tumor tissue, taken after neoadjuvant nivolumab, alone or with ipilimumab, at or shortly before surgery. The receptor set was obtained from an adult with non-small cell lung cancer.

This chain uses TRBV5-1 with TRBJ2-7, with D possibly being TRBD1 (5 bases). The CDR3 length is 13 residues. V was cut by 4 bases and J by 5 bases, with 13 bases left in between. CDR1 and CDR2 from the germline V gene are SGHRS and YFSETQ. This CDR3 is CASSLRQFHEQYF. In DNA form, the CDR3 reads TGCGCCAGCAGCCTTAGACAGTTCCACGAGCAGTACTTC.

This clone was picked up a small number of times. The DNA for the CDR3 is TGTGCCAGCAGCCGCGGGGACTTAGACTACGAGCAGTACTTC. Translated: CASSRGDLDYEQYF. This chain uses TRBV6-5 with TRBJ2-7, with D maybe TRBD2 (6 bases). The germline gives CDR1 MNHEY, CDR2 SVGAGI. V lost 6 bases and J 3 bases, leaving 15 bases between the germline ends. The CDR3 is 14 residues long.

This chain links TRBV6-6 with TRBJ2-3; D uncertain. CDR3 size: 13 residues. Trimming took 6 bases from V and 0 from J, leaving 7 bases between them. In germline, CDR1 is MNHNY, CDR2 SVGAGI (reference sequence). CDR3 sequence (DNA): TGTGCCAGCAGCTCAATCAGCACAGATACGCAGTATTTT. This gives the protein CASSSISTDTQYF.

The genes are TRBV7-2 and TRBJ2-5; D uncertain. Looked up from germline, CDR1 is SGHTA and CDR2 is FQGNSA. The CDR3 has 13 residues. V was pared by 5 bases and J by 2 bases, with 9 bases between. The CDR3: CASSRSLQETQYF. CDR3 in DNA: TGTGCCAGCAGCCGTTCTCTACAAGAGACCCAGTACTTC.

The chain uses TRBV7-2 and TRBJ2-5; 10 positions agree with TRBD2. CDR1 SGHTA and CDR2 FQGNSA come from the germline V gene. This CDR3 region has 16 residues. Germline trimming cut 5 bases from V and 4 bases from J; bases unmatched to any gene: 10. As DNA, the CDR3 is TGTGCCAGCAGCCCCGCCCTAGCGGGAGCACGAGAGACCCAGTACTTC. It codes for CASSPALAGARETQYF. The full variable domain, completed using reference TRBV7-2 and TRBJ2-5, is GAGVSQSPSNKVTEKGKDVELRCDPISGHTALYWYRQSLGQGLEFLIYFQGNSAPDKSGLPSDRFSAERTGGSVSTLTIQRTQQEDSAVYLCASSPALAGARETQYFGPGTRLLVL.

This clone was detected once. This chain joins TRBV7-3 and TRBJ2-2, with 11 positions matching TRBD2. This CDR3 contains 15 residues. V trimming: 3 bases; J trimming: 4 bases; junction bases outside the gene matches: 1. Germline lookup yields CDR1 SGHTA and CDR2 FQGTGA. The CDR3 DNA follows: TGTGCCAGCAGCTTCCTAGCGGGGGGCACCGGGGAGCTGTTTTTT. Translated: CASSFLAGGTGELFF.

The V gene is TRBV6-4, the J gene TRBJ2-2; 9 nucleotides match TRBD1. Germline CDR1 reads MRHNA; CDR2 reads SNTAGT. The CDR3 length is 14 residues. V was pared by 4 bases and J by 7 bases, with 4 bases of the junction left unmatched. The CDR3 DNA reads as TGTGCCAGCAGTGGAACAGGGGGCATCGGGGAGCTGTTTTTT. It is translated as CASSGTGGIGELFF.

The chain carries TRBV6-4 and TRBJ2-1; a weak D match, TRBD2 (6 bases). The CDR3 extends over 15 amino acids. Between the trimmed V and J ends, which lost 3 bases and 4 bases, there was a span of 13 bases. The germline V gene encodes CDR1 MRHNA and CDR2 SNTAGT. The CDR3 nucleotides are TGTGCCAGCAGTGATGGAGGGAGTGAATACAATGAGCAGTTCTTC. Translation: CASSDGGSEYNEQFF.

The J gene is TRBJ2-3, the V gene TRBV5-1, with 14 bases lining up with TRBD2. The CDR3 loop spans 17 amino acids. Per the germline V gene, CDR1 is SGHRS and CDR2 is YFSETQ. The V segment lost 0 bases and the J segment 3 bases; nucleotides outside the gene matches: 3. The CDR3 here is CASSLVGLAGETDTQYF. The CDR3 bases are TGCGCCAGCAGCTTGGTGGGACTAGCGGGAGAGACAGATACGCAGTATTTT.

The rearrangement links TRBV4-3 to TRBJ2-1, with D unresolved. V lost 4 bases, J lost 15 bases, and 19 bases lay in between. The CDR3 has 13 residues. CDR1 is LGHNA and CDR2 is YSLEER in the germline V gene. The CDR3 DNA sequence: TGCGCCAGCAGCCGAGACCTTATAGGAGAACTGTTCTTC. The encoded protein is CASSRDLIGELFF.

This clone turned up a few times. The chain joins TRBV2 to TRBJ1-5, with TRBD1 identical over 10 bases. The CDR3 consists of 19 residues. Germline V lookup: CDR1 SNHLY, CDR2 FYNNEI. With V trimmed by 4 bases and J by 1 base, 13 bases remained unmatched. Written as DNA, the CDR3 is TGTGCCAGCAGTGTGACGGCGGGACAGGGGTATCTGAGCAATCAGCCCCAGCATTTT. It yields the protein CASSVTAGQGYLSNQPQHF.

The sample holds a few counts of this clone. CDR3 residues: CASSLLLDSENTGELFF. Here the CDR3 DNA reads TGCGCCAGCAGCTTGCTCCTGGATAGTGAAAACACCGGGGAGCTGTTTTTT. The chain combines TRBV5-1 with TRBJ2-2; D remains ambiguous. V lost 1 base, J lost 2 bases, and 15 bases lay in between. The CDR3 length is 17 residues. Germline-derived CDR1 and CDR2 are SGHRS and YFSETQ. The whole variable domain, remainder taken from reference TRBV5-1 and TRBJ2-2, is KAGVTQTPRYLIKTRGQQVTLSCSPISGHRSVSWYQQTPGQGLQFLFEYFSETQRNKGNFPGRFSGRQFSNSRSEMNVSTLELGDSALYLCASSLLLDSENTGELFFGEGSRLTVL.

V usage is TRBV28 and J usage is TRBJ2-7, with 7 bases that match TRBD2. The germline V gene encodes CDR1 MDHEN and CDR2 SYDVKM. CDR3 length: 17 amino acids. V was clipped by 6 bases and J by 3 bases; unmatched bases: 17. The CDR3 protein is CASSSGGVGVSYYEQYF. For the CDR3, the DNA is TGTGCCAGCAGCTCTGGGGGGGTCGGGGTCTCCTACTACGAGCAGTACTTC. The variable domain in full, completed from reference TRBV28 and TRBJ2-7, reads DVKVTQSSRYLVKRTGEKVFLECVQDMDHENMFWYRQDPGLGLRLIYFSYDVKMKEKGDIPEGYSVSREKKERFSLILESASTNQTSMYLCASSSGGVGVSYYEQYFGPGTRLTVT.

V and J are TRBV6-5 and TRBJ1-4, with D possibly matching TRBD1 (5 bases). Germline V gene sequence: CDR1 MNHEY, CDR2 SVGAGI. The CDR3 contains 15 residues. The V gene lost 5 bases and the J gene lost 4 bases, with 14 bases spanning the gap. The CDR3 sequence: CASSPPGPLNEKLFF. The CDR3 bases are TGTGCCAGCAGTCCACCGGGACCGCTTAATGAAAAACTGTTTTTT.

A few counts support this clone. This chain links TRBV18 with TRBJ2-3, with unresolved D. This CDR3 region has 14 residues. V was trimmed by 11 bases and J by 0 bases, leaving 15 bases between them. Germline CDR1 and CDR2: KGHSH and LQKENI. CDR3 loop: CADAIGQSTDTQYF. The DNA for the CDR3 is TGTGCCGACGCTATAGGCCAGAGCACAGATACGCAGTATTTT.